The source of this T cell receptor (beta chain) is a study of T cell responses to AZD1222 COVID-19 vaccine. Broader study findings: Clonal diversity was possibly underestimated, and the donors were mostly white British, with more females. As reported, nearly half of all spike-specific TCRs target variant regions that are unmutated. Spike regions recognized by vaccine-associated CD4 TCRs spanned the protein, led by 160-218 and 743-854.

Profiling relied on immunoSEQ multiplex PCR, and the TCRdb table lists in-frame clones only, not all of them. Among some 150,000 clones listed, about 92% were seen once. Turning to this clone: Its matching antigen is unknown.

The specimen was peripheral blood, collected on day 0 of AZD1222 vaccination. The sequence derives from an adult in good health.

DNA of the CDR3: TGTGCCATCAATTTTGGGGGGTCGGACACTGAAGCTTTCTTT. It specifies CAINFGGSDTEAFF. The chain employs TRBV10-3 and TRBJ1-1, with D possibly being TRBD1 (5 bases). Germline lookup yields CDR1 ENHRY and CDR2 SYGVKD. The CDR3 runs 14 residues. With 7 bases removed from V and 3 bases from J, the gap between germline ends came to 15 bases.